This entry lists 26 T cell receptor beta chains sequenced from one sample in a study of somatic mutations in cytotoxic T cells in rheumatoid arthritis. TCRdb's table, derived via immunoSEQ multiplex PCR, lists solely in-frame clones and lacks some. The table includes more than 25,000 clones, 82% detected once. The material sequenced was CD8+ T cells sorted from blood. These receptors all stem from a man in his fifties or sixties in good health.

The count of this clone is one. The chain is built from TRBV6-5 and TRBJ1-2, with a weak D call TRBD1 (5 bases). The V end lost 2 bases, the J end lost 4 bases, and 11 bases lay between the germline ends. The CDR3 consists of 14 residues. CDR1 MNHEY and CDR2 SVGAGI come from the germline V gene. The CDR3 bases are TGTGCCAGCAGTTACGGGGGAGGGGCCTATGGCTACACCTTC. Residues: CASSYGGGAYGYTF.

This clone was recorded only once. The gene calls are TRBV4-1 and TRBJ2-7; D is ambiguous. In germline, CDR1 is MGHRA, CDR2 YSYEKL. This CDR3 has 13 residues. V was trimmed by 2 bases and J by 4 bases, leaving 9 bases between them. As DNA, the CDR3 is TGCGCCAGCAGCCAACCGGGTTTTTACGAGCAGTACTTC. The encoded protein is CASSQPGFYEQYF.

This clone has just a few counts. The chain joins TRBV6-1 to TRBJ2-5; a weak D match, TRBD2 (6 bases). In germline, CDR1 is MNHNS, CDR2 SASEGT. CDR3 size: 15 residues. V shed 5 bases and J shed 0 bases, with 13 bases lying between them. CDR3 in amino acids: CASSSASGDQETQYF. Here the CDR3 DNA reads TGTGCCAGCAGTTCTGCCTCGGGGGACCAAGAGACCCAGTACTTC.

The chain links TRBV7-9 to TRBJ1-2; no definite D call. The CDR3 spans 14 residues. Germline V gives CDR1 SEHNR, CDR2 FQNEAQ (reference sequence). V was pared by 2 bases and J by 8 bases, with 15 bases between. The CDR3 bases are TGTGCCAGCAGCTTAACCTCTCATACTGGAGGCTACACCTTC. This codes for CASSLTSHTGGYTF.

A single count supports this clone. The V and J genes are TRBV7-9 and TRBJ1-1, with D tentatively TRBD1 (5 bases). The CDR3 totals 13 residues. CDR1 is SEHNR and CDR2 is FQNEAQ in the germline V gene (reference sequence). V was trimmed by 1 base and J by 5 bases, leaving 8 bases between them. The CDR3 sequence is CASSLGGRTEAFF. CDR3 coding DNA: TGTGCCAGCAGCTTAGGGGGCAGAACTGAAGCTTTCTTT.

The chain links TRBV9 to TRBJ1-1; TRBD1 might be the D (5 bases). Germline CDR1 and CDR2: SGDLS and YYNGEE. CDR3 length equals 13 residues. The V end was cut by 4 bases, the J end by 1 base, with 8 bases between. CDR3: CASSIGQNTEAFF. In DNA form, the CDR3 reads TGTGCCAGCAGCATAGGACAGAACACTGAAGCTTTCTTT.

The chain carries TRBV2 and TRBJ2-4, with no clear D. Trimming stripped 6 bases from V and 6 bases from J, with 3 bases between. Germline loops: CDR1 SNHLY, CDR2 FYNNEI. The CDR3 is 10 residues long. CDR3 bases: TGTGCCAGCAGAGGAAACATTCAGTACTTC. It specifies CASRGNIQYF.

CDR3 nucleotides: TGTGCCAGCAGCCGAACTAGCGGGTCCACCACAGATACGCAGTATTTT. Encoded protein: CASSRTSGSTTDTQYF. This chain connects TRBV7-8 to TRBJ2-3, with TRBD2 matching 9 bases. Germline V gene lookup returns CDR1 SGHVS and CDR2 FQNEAQ. V lost 5 bases and J lost 2; bases outside the gene matches: 8. The CDR3 has 16 amino acids.

The genes are TRBV5-4 and TRBJ1-1; no firm D call. The CDR3 is 15 residues long. V lost 1 base and J 3 bases, leaving 13 bases between the germline ends. Looked up from germline, CDR1 is SGHNT and CDR2 is YYREEE (reference sequence). The CDR3 region is CASSLRREKDTEAFF. CDR3 DNA sequence: TGTGCCAGCAGCTTGCGACGGGAAAAGGACACTGAAGCTTTCTTT. The full variable domain, rest sourced from reference TRBV5-4 and TRBJ1-1, is ETGVTQSPTHLIKTRGQQVTLRCSSQSGHNTVSWYQQALGQGPQFIFQYYREEENGRGNFPPRFSGLQFPNYSSELNVNALELDDSALYLCASSLRREKDTEAFFGQGTRLTVV.

The chain's CDR3 is CASSSPRGVSTLAGNIQYF. The CDR3 bases are TGTGCCAGCAGCTCACCCCGAGGGGTCTCAACCTTAGCCGGCAACATTCAGTACTTC. The V gene is TRBV7-9, the J gene TRBJ2-4, with D perhaps TRBD1 or TRBD2 (5 bases each). The CDR3 runs to 19 residues. The germline V gene has CDR1 SEHNR and CDR2 FQNEAQ (reference sequence). The V end lost 4 bases, the J end lost 7 bases, and 29 bases lay between the germline ends. Based on the CDR3 plus reference TRBV7-9 and TRBJ2-4, the full variable domain is DTGVSQNPRHKITKRGQNVTFRCDPISEHNRLYWYRQTLGQGPEFLTYFQNEAQLEKSRLLSDRFSAERPKGSFSTLEIQRTEQGDSAMYLCASSSPRGVSTLAGNIQYFGAGTRLSVL.

The gene calls are TRBV29-1 and TRBJ2-5; 7 bases map to TRBD2. With 6 bases clipped from V and 4 bases from J, the junction kept 11 bases outside the gene matches. CDR3 length equals 14 residues. Germline-derived CDR1 and CDR2 are SQVTM and ANQGSEA. In DNA form, the CDR3 reads TGCAGCGTGCGGAGGAGCGGGGTAAGAGAGACCCAGTACTTC. Its translation: CSVRRSGVRETQYF.

J is TRBJ2-2 and V is TRBV9; TRBD2 might be the D (5 bases). V lost 4 bases, J lost 1 base, and 8 bases lay in between. The CDR3 extends over 14 amino acids. The germline V gene has CDR1 SGDLS and CDR2 YYNGEE. CDR3 DNA sequence: TGTGCCAGCAGCCCCCGGGGGAACACCGGGGAGCTGTTTTTT. As protein: CASSPRGNTGELFF.

This chain connects TRBV7-9 to TRBJ1-1; D perhaps matches TRBD1 (5 bases). This CDR3 comprises 18 residues. CDR1 and CDR2 (germline): SEHNR, FQNEAQ (reference sequence). Deletions cut 1 base from V and 5 bases from J, with 23 bases between. The CDR3 DNA sequence: TGTGCCAGCAGCTTAGTTGGTGGAATGTGGCAGGGTGATACTGAAGCTTTCTTT. It yields the protein CASSLVGGMWQGDTEAFF.

In its sample, this clone was seen once. The chain joins TRBV10-2 to TRBJ2-3, with 7 bases fitting TRBD1. CDR3 length: 15 residues. Germline V lookup: CDR1 WSHSY, CDR2 SAAADI. Trimming at V came to 6 bases and at J to 2 bases, leaving 8 bases not matched to a gene. CDR3 protein: CASSRLGQYTDTQYF. DNA for the CDR3: TGCGCCAGCAGCCGCCTGGGACAGTACACAGATACGCAGTATTTT.

In its sample, this clone was seen a few times. The V and J genes are TRBV6-5 and TRBJ1-5; TRBD1 aligns across 11 bases. This CDR3 region has 14 residues. V shed 5 bases, J shed 4 bases, and the junction held 1 base outside the gene matches. The V gene's germline CDR1 is MNHEY and CDR2 SVGAGI. DNA for the CDR3: TGTGCCAGCAGTGGACAGGGGGCGAATCAGCCCCAGCATTTT. It specifies CASSGQGANQPQHF.

The chain joins TRBV7-8 to TRBJ2-1; D perhaps matches TRBD1 (6 bases). Germline lookup yields CDR1 SGHVS and CDR2 FQNEAQ. The CDR3 has 15 amino acids. Trimming took 5 bases from V and 4 from J, leaving 15 bases between them. This CDR3 is CASSPSGQLYNEQFF. CDR3 DNA: TGTGCCAGCAGCCCAAGTGGACAGCTATACAATGAGCAGTTCTTC.

The rearrangement uses TRBV28 and TRBJ2-3; TRBD2 aligns across 8 bases. The CDR3 is 16 residues long. The V and J ends lost 5 bases and 0 bases, in that order; junction bases with no gene match: 7. Germline CDR1 MDHEN, CDR2 SYDVKM. CDR3 sequence: CASSPLIAGSTDTQYF. The CDR3 region has the DNA TGTGCCAGCAGTCCCCTAATAGCGGGGAGCACAGATACGCAGTATTTT.

This CDR3 is CASMSGRAGEQFF. The CDR3 DNA reads TGTGCCAGCATGAGCGGGAGGGCCGGTGAGCAGTTCTTC. The V gene is TRBV11-3, the J gene TRBJ2-1, with TRBD2 matching over 10 bases. Trimming cost V 7 bases and J 9 bases; bases outside gene matches: 6. CDR1 SGHNT and CDR2 YENEEA come from the germline V gene. This CDR3 has 13 residues.

The chain has TRBV2 and TRBJ1-3, with 8 nucleotides matching TRBD1. J was trimmed by 2 bases and V by 7 bases; bases with no gene match: 4. This CDR3 has 14 residues. Germline V gives CDR1 SNHLY, CDR2 FYNNEI. CDR3 in DNA: TGTGCCAGCAATATGGACAGGGCTGGAAACACCATATATTTT. The encoded protein is CASNMDRAGNTIYF.

The rearrangement links TRBV5-4 to TRBJ2-1, with 10 nucleotides matching TRBD2. The trim removed 0 bases at V and 4 bases at J, leaving 7 bases unmatched. Germline CDR1 reads SGHNT; CDR2 reads YYREEE (reference sequence). The CDR3 runs 17 residues. The CDR3 is CASSLGASGSAYNEQFF. Written as DNA, the CDR3 is TGTGCCAGCAGCTTGGGGGCTAGCGGGAGTGCATACAATGAGCAGTTCTTC.

The V and J genes are TRBV10-3 and TRBJ2-2; D not certain. CDR1 is ENHRY, CDR2 SYGVKD, per germline. V lost 4 bases to trimming and J lost 0 bases, with 6 bases between them. There are 14 residues in the CDR3. The CDR3 DNA is TGTGCCATCAGTGTAGCTTCGAACACCGGGGAGCTGTTTTTT. Its translation is CAISVASNTGELFF.

The V and J genes are TRBV10-3 and TRBJ2-3; D uncertain. Germline CDR1 ENHRY, CDR2 SYGVKD. The V end was cut by 3 bases, the J end by 6 bases, with 4 bases between. The CDR3 has 11 amino acids. In DNA form, the CDR3 reads TGTGCCATCAGTGAAGGGGATACGCAGTATTTT. Its translation: CAISEGDTQYF.

This sequence joins TRBV30 and TRBJ2-7; 14 bases are shared with TRBD2. Looked up from germline, CDR1 is GTSNPN and CDR2 is SVGIG (reference sequence). The CDR3 has 16 amino acids. V shed 0 bases and J 5 bases; nucleotides not matched to a gene: 6. In DNA form, the CDR3 reads TGTGCCTGGAGTGTAGGGACTAGCGGGAGTAACAACGAGCAGTACTTC. This translates into CAWSVGTSGSNNEQYF.

CDR3 sequence (DNA): TGTGCCAGCAGAAGAGGACTAGCGGAATACAATGAGCAGTTCTTC. Protein sequence: CASRRGLAEYNEQFF. The V gene is TRBV27, the J gene TRBJ2-1; 10 positions agree with TRBD2. Germline V lookup: CDR1 MNHEY, CDR2 SMNVEV (reference sequence). The V gene end was trimmed by 6 bases and the J gene end by 4 bases; junction bases not matched to a gene: 6. The length of the CDR3 is 15 residues.

The rearrangement joins TRBV28 to TRBJ2-7; TRBD2 matches 11 bases. The V gene end was trimmed by 5 bases and the J gene end by 3 bases; junction bases not matched to a gene: 9. The length of the CDR3 is 16 residues. Looked up from germline, CDR1 is MDHEN and CDR2 is SYDVKM. Here the CDR3 DNA reads TGTGCCAGCAGTCCCAGGACTAGCGGGCCGAACTACGAGCAGTACTTC. The encoded protein is CASSPRTSGPNYEQYF. The variable domain in full, with the rest retrieved from reference TRBV28 and TRBJ2-7, is DVKVTQSSRYLVKRTGEKVFLECVQDMDHENMFWYRQDPGLGLRLIYFSYDVKMKEKGDIPEGYSVSREKKERFSLILESASTNQTSMYLCASSPRTSGPNYEQYFGPGTRLTVT.

This chain connects TRBV5-1 to TRBJ2-5, with 10 bases matching TRBD1. Germline loops: CDR1 SGHRS, CDR2 YFSETQ. V was pared by 4 bases and J by 0 bases, with 6 bases of the junction left unmatched. The CDR3 length is 16 residues. CDR3 nucleotides: TGCGCCAGCAGCGGGGGGACAGGGGATTACCAAGAGACCCAGTACTTC. This translates into CASSGGTGDYQETQYF.